The 23 T cell receptor beta chains below all came from one sample that was sequenced in a study of T-cell memory formation after mild COVID-19 (dated by TCRdb to the early 2020s). Libraries were made using 5' RACE. TCRdb lists the instrument as Illumina NovaSeq 6000. TCRdb's own reprocessing of the public reads used fastp at Q25 and MiXCR and kept productive beta chains. When rows share a CDR3 protein, they turn into one entry using the most common DNA and genes. The sample table lists 380,000 or so distinct CDR3 sequences, approximately 14% of them with a count of one. The ten top clones hold 22% of the sample. The sequenced sample consisted of PBMCs or a T cell subset sorted from them (not recorded which). The receptors were sampled from a man aged 18 to 29 who had mild COVID-19 (a few samples of this study predate the infection). The sample titles of this study are shuffled in the database, so cell type and time point are left out; the donor was told from shared clones.

There are many counts of this clonotype. This chain connects TRBV5-6 to TRBJ2-7, with 8 bases matching TRBD2. The CDR3 sequence is 13 residues long. With 4 bases clipped from V and 2 bases from J, the junction kept 2 bases outside the gene matches. Per the germline V gene, CDR1 is SGHDT and CDR2 is YYEEEE. CDR3 amino acids: CASSPGGPYEQYF. The DNA of the CDR3 is TGTGCCAGCAGCCCGGGGGGGCCCTACGAGCAGTACTTC.

The chain joins TRBV6-2 or TRBV6-3 to TRBJ2-7, with unresolved D. V dropped 0 bases and J dropped 2 bases, with 8 bases sitting between them. CDR1 and CDR2 (germline): MNHEY, SVGEGT. The CDR3 spans 14 residues. CDR3 coding DNA: TGTGCCAGCAGTTACTCAACCGCCGCCTACGAGCAGTACTTC. Amino acid sequence: CASSYSTAAYEQYF.

This clonotype was found a few times. V is TRBV4-2 and J is TRBJ2-3; tentatively, D is TRBD2 (6 bases). The V gene lost 0 bases and the J gene lost 2 bases, with 12 bases spanning the gap. Germline CDR1 is LGHNA and CDR2 is YNFKEQ. This CDR3 is 16 amino acids long. CDR3 sequence (DNA): TGTGCCAGCAGCCAAGATGGGGGGTCGTACACAGATACGCAGTATTTT. This translates into CASSQDGGSYTDTQYF.

This clonotype appeared a few times. V is TRBV11-3 and J is TRBJ2-3; no clear D. The V end was cut by 1 base, the J end by 5 bases, with 10 bases between. CDR1 is SGHNT and CDR2 is YENEEA in the germline V gene. The CDR3 has 14 amino acids. The CDR3 loop is CASSLGVAGDTQYF. The CDR3 nucleotides read TGTGCCAGCAGCTTAGGAGTAGCTGGAGATACGCAGTATTTT. The variable domain in full, with the rest retrieved from reference TRBV11-3 and TRBJ2-3, is EAGVVQSPRYKIIEKKQPVAFWCNPISGHNTLYWYLQNLGQGPELLIRYENEEAVDDSQLPKDRFSAERLKGVDSTLKIQPAELGDSAVYLCASSLGVAGDTQYFGPGTRLTVL.

This clonotype was seen many times. The chain joins TRBV7-3 to TRBJ2-1; D perhaps matches TRBD1 (6 bases). V dropped 2 bases and J dropped 5 bases, with 7 bases sitting between them. Germline V lookup: CDR1 SGHTA, CDR2 FQGTGA. The CDR3 runs to 13 residues. CDR3 coding DNA: TGTGCCAGCAGCTTAGGACAGCACAATGAGCAGTTCTTC. Translated: CASSLGQHNEQFF.

This clonotype was seen more than once but under ten times. CDR3 DNA sequence: TGCGCCAGCAGCTCAACGAGGCCCACCGGGGAGCTGTTTTTT. It is translated as CASSSTRPTGELFF. The chain has TRBV5-1 and TRBJ2-2; no clear D. Per the germline V gene, CDR1 is SGHRS and CDR2 is YFSETQ. This CDR3 has 14 residues. V lost 3 bases and J 4 bases, leaving 10 bases between the germline ends.

This clonotype was seen a few times. The chain uses TRBV7-3 and TRBJ2-5; D possibly corresponds to TRBD2 (6 bases). The germline gives CDR1 SGHTA, CDR2 FQGTGA. The CDR3 is 15 amino acids. V was shortened by 1 base and J by 5 bases, with 14 bases between the two germline ends. The CDR3 here is CASSLIGGAGETQYF. The CDR3 DNA reads as TGTGCCAGCAGCTTAATTGGAGGGGCTGGGGAGACCCAGTACTTC. The entire variable domain, with the rest obtained from reference TRBV7-3 and TRBJ2-5, is as follows: GAGVSQTPSNKVTEKGKYVELRCDPISGHTALYWYRQSLGQGPEFLIYFQGTGAADDSGLPNDRFFAVRPEGSVSTLKIQRTERGDSAVYLCASSLIGGAGETQYFGPGTRLLVL.

The gene calls are TRBV7-2 and TRBJ1-1; 8 bases fit TRBD1. With V trimmed by 4 bases and J by 4 bases, 11 bases remained unmatched. The germline V gene has CDR1 SGHTA and CDR2 FQGNSA. This CDR3 is built from 16 residues. The DNA of the CDR3 is TGTGCCAGCAGCTATACGACAGGGGTTAGAGCCACTGAAGCTTTCTTT. Translated: CASSYTTGVRATEAFF.

This clonotype was counted only a few times. V usage is TRBV7-9 and J usage is TRBJ2-5; the D gene is possibly TRBD1 (6 bases). The CDR3 runs to 15 residues. The V gene's germline CDR1 is SEHNR and CDR2 FQNEAQ (reference sequence). The V and J ends lost 2 bases and 2 bases respectively, with 12 bases between them. CDR3 in amino acids: CASSLTGQKQETQYF. As DNA, the CDR3 is TGTGCCAGCAGCTTAACGGGACAAAAACAAGAGACCCAGTACTTC.

This sequence joins TRBV5-1 and TRBJ2-2; 9 bases align to TRBD1. Germline CDR1 and CDR2: SGHRS and YFSETQ. The CDR3 runs 17 residues. V was clipped by 3 bases and J by 7 bases; unmatched bases: 13. In DNA form, the CDR3 reads TGCGCCAGCAGCTGGGAAGTACAGGGGGCGACTCACGGGGAGCTGTTTTTT. It encodes CASSWEVQGATHGELFF.

A few counts support this clonotype. The CDR3 nucleotides read TGTGCCAGCAACCAGGACGTAACGGTGGGAACGAGAACTGAAGCTTTCTTT. This encodes CASNQDVTVGTRTEAFF. This chain links TRBV3-2 with TRBJ1-1. TRBV3-2 is shown as a pseudogene. This CDR3 has 17 amino acids.

This chain links TRBV25-1 with TRBJ1-1; 7 positions agree with TRBD1. This CDR3 is 13 amino acids long. With V trimmed by 2 bases and J by 8 bases, 5 bases remained unmatched. Germline loops: CDR1 MGHDK, CDR2 SYGVNS. CDR3 region: CASSEAGGVEAFF. The CDR3, as DNA: TGTGCCAGCAGTGAAGCAGGGGGAGTAGAAGCTTTCTTT.

This clonotype has just a few counts. V is TRBV5-1 and J is TRBJ2-3; 9 nucleotides match TRBD1. This CDR3 is built from 16 residues. Germline V lookup: CDR1 SGHRS, CDR2 YFSETQ. V gave up 1 base and J gave up 0 bases; unmatched junction bases: 3. The CDR3 loop is CASSLTGGLSTDTQYF. CDR3 nucleotide sequence: TGCGCCAGCAGCTTGACAGGGGGCCTCAGCACAGATACGCAGTATTTT.

V and J are TRBV2 and TRBJ1-4; the D is unclear. Trimming shortened V by 4 bases and J by 7 bases, and 19 bases separated the two germline ends. The germline CDR1 and CDR2 sequences are SNHLY and FYNNEI. CDR3 length: 16 amino acids. CDR3 nucleotide sequence: TGTGCCAGCAGTGTAGGAAATTTAACACGGCGTGAAAAACTGTTTTTT. Protein sequence: CASSVGNLTRREKLFF.

The V call is TRBV11-3, the J call TRBJ1-1; D ambiguous. Germline CDR1 and CDR2: SGHNT and YENEEA. This CDR3 region has 13 residues. V lost 0 bases and J 4 bases, leaving 6 bases between the germline ends. CDR3 in amino acids: CASSLEKPTEAFF. DNA of the CDR3: TGTGCCAGCAGCTTAGAGAAACCCACTGAAGCTTTCTTT.

This clonotype was picked up a small number of times. V and J are TRBV5-4 and TRBJ2-3, with D unresolved. CDR1 and CDR2 from the germline V gene are SGHNT and YYREEE (reference sequence). V lost 0 bases and J lost 0, with 8 bases in between. CDR3 length equals 15 residues. The CDR3 region has the DNA TGTGCCAGCAGCTTGGCCTTGTTTAGCACAGATACGCAGTATTTT. Translated: CASSLALFSTDTQYF.

This clonotype was detected ten times or more. V usage is TRBV7-6 and J usage is TRBJ2-7; 7 bases are shared with TRBD1. After removal of 2 bases from V and 4 bases from J, the junction contained 8 bases not matched to a gene. CDR1 SGHVS and CDR2 FNYEAQ come from the germline V gene. The CDR3 runs 15 residues. The CDR3 bases are TGTGCCAGCAGCTTAAATGAGGGGGCCGGTTACGAGCAGTACTTC. As protein: CASSLNEGAGYEQYF.

V gene TRBV19 combines with J gene TRBJ2-3; 7 nucleotides match TRBD1. The germline gives CDR1 LNHDA, CDR2 SQIVND (reference sequence). This CDR3 region has 13 residues. V was pared by 6 bases and J by 4 bases, with 4 bases of the junction left unmatched. The CDR3 is CASRTGQADTQYF. CDR3 DNA sequence: TGTGCCAGTAGAACAGGACAGGCAGATACGCAGTATTTT.

The chain recombines TRBV19 with TRBJ1-6; D gene ambiguous. Germline V gene sequence: CDR1 LNHDA, CDR2 SQIVND (reference sequence). CDR3 length equals 18 residues. The V and J ends lost 0 bases and 0 bases respectively, with 12 bases between them. The CDR3 coding sequence is TGTGCCAGTAGTATAGATCCGCGGAGGAGCTCCTATAATTCACCCCTCCACTTT. Encoded protein: CASSIDPRRSSYNSPLHF. The variable domain in full, completed from reference TRBV19 and TRBJ1-6, reads DGGITQSPKYLFRKEGQNVTLSCEQNLNHDAMYWYRQDPGQGLRLIYYSQIVNDFQKGDIAEGYSVSREKKESFPLTVTSAQKNPTAFYLCASSIDPRRSSYNSPLHFGNGTRLTVT.

The gene calls are TRBV6-1 and TRBJ2-3; 7 bases line up with TRBD1. The CDR3 sequence is 16 residues long. The germline V gene has CDR1 MNHNS and CDR2 SASEGT. V lost 2 bases to trimming and J lost 0 bases; unmatched junction nucleotides: 5. The CDR3 loop is CASSENGRGSTDTQYF. The CDR3, as DNA: TGTGCCAGCAGTGAAAATGGCAGGGGGAGCACAGATACGCAGTATTTT.

This clonotype was counted ten times or more. The junction shows a germline mismatch at one end, possibly a read error. The chain has TRBV11-2 and TRBJ2-2; weak D call: TRBD2 (6 bases). CDR1 SGHAT and CDR2 FQNNGV come from the germline V gene. This CDR3 region has 13 residues. For the CDR3, the DNA is TGCGCCAGCAGTCTCGGGGGAACCGGGGAGCTGTTTTTT. Its protein product is CASSLGGTGELFF. Based on the CDR3 plus reference TRBV11-2 and TRBJ2-2, the full variable domain is EAGVAQSPRYKIIEKRQSVAFWCNPISGHATLYWYQQILGQGPKLLIQFQNNGVVDDSQLPKDRFSAERLKGVDSTLKIQPAKLEDSAVYLCASSLGGTGELFFGEGSRLTVL.

The chain employs TRBV6-2 or TRBV6-3 and TRBJ2-2, with D perhaps TRBD1 (5 bases). CDR1 and CDR2 (germline): MNHEY, SVGEGT. Trimming removed 7 bases from V and 0 bases from J, with 12 bases in between. This CDR3 has 15 residues. The CDR3 sequence is CASIRAQPNTGELFF. The DNA for the CDR3 is TGTGCCAGCATCAGGGCCCAACCGAACACCGGGGAGCTGTTTTTT.

The chain has TRBV5-1 and TRBJ2-7; 8 bases are shared with TRBD1. V shed 0 bases, J shed 2 bases, and the junction held 4 bases outside the gene matches. The CDR3 contains 15 residues. Germline-derived CDR1 and CDR2 are SGHRS and YFSETQ. In nucleotides, the CDR3 is TGCGCCAGCAGCTTGGAGCCGGGACAGGCCTACGAGCAGTACTTC. Protein: CASSLEPGQAYEQYF.